Below, one T cell receptor beta chain is given with its context. This record comes from a study of T cell changes during pregnancy in multiple sclerosis. The CDR3 covers 12 residues. V dropped 3 bases and J dropped 5 bases, with 7 bases sitting between them. The germline CDR1 and CDR2 sequences are LNHDA and SQIVND (reference sequence). Profiling relied on immunoSEQ multiplex PCR, and the TCRdb table lists in-frame clones only, not all of them. In the table there are some 16,000 clones, roughly 83% of which are singletons. Sequencing used CD8+ T cells from peripheral blood mononuclear cells, obtained after pregnancy. This sequence originates from a female donor in good health, enrolled as a control in a pregnancy study. The rearrangement links TRBV19 to TRBJ1-2; D gene unclear. CDR3 loop: CASSITAYGYTF. In DNA, the CDR3 is TGTGCCAGTAGTATCACAGCTTATGGCTACACCTTC. Drawing the rest from reference TRBV19 and TRBJ1-2, the complete variable domain is DGGITQSPKYLFRKEGQNVTLSCEQNLNHDAMYWYRQDPGQGLRLIYYSQIVNDFQKGDIAEGYSVSREKKESFPLTVTSAQKNPTAFYLCASSITAYGYTFGSGTRLTVV.